This TCR beta chain was retrieved from a study of T cell responses to AZD1222 COVID-19 vaccine. Some clones are missing from TCRdb's copy, which holds only in-frame ones; the method was immunoSEQ multiplex PCR. Found here are about 150,000 clones, roughly nine tenths of them singletons; the top ten hold under 4%. On this clone itself: Antigen specificity is unknown.

Second-dose intervals near 4 or 12 weeks were combined. This CDR3 comprises 15 residues. The V end lost 5 bases, the J end lost 8 bases, and 19 bases lay between the germline ends. The germline CDR1 and CDR2 sequences are LGHNT and FRNRAP. General observations from the study: Repertoires in all cases were sampled only once the peak T cell response had passed. The study found Spike-specific TCR breadth and depth rose after two AZD1222 doses.

The TCR comes from an adult who received the AZD1222 COVID-19 vaccine. Sequencing used peripheral blood, obtained 28 days after the second AZD1222 dose. The chain is built from TRBV12-5 and TRBJ1-3; weak D call: TRBD1 (6 bases). The CDR3 is CASGVGTLNGDTIYF. The CDR3 region has the DNA TGTGCTAGTGGTGTCGGGACACTCAACGGGGACACCATATATTTT.